Here is one TCR beta chain with its context. The CDR3 sequence is 13 residues long. Germline CDR1 SGHRS, CDR2 YFSETQ. Trimming cost V 3 bases and J 7 bases, with 14 bases left between them. The table came from immunoSEQ multiplex PCR; TCRdb's copy has only in-frame clones and leaves some out. Of tens of thousands of clones listed, about 94% are singletons. The data are from a study of technical replicates of blood from a few donors. This rearrangement joins TRBV5-1 to TRBJ2-7, with TRBD1 as a possible D gene (5 bases). Specimen: PBMCs. This sequence was found in a human donor in good health. Some clones in this sample may be carry-over from other donors' samples. CDR3 bases: TGCGCCAGCAGCTCGACAGCTGCAAGGGAGCAGTACTTC. It translates to CASSSTAAREQYF.